This T cell receptor (beta chain) stems from a study of cytomegalovirus exposure and HLA in healthy donors. Across the whole study: Among roughly 180 million T cells, an earlier analysis found roughly 120 million unique TCR beta sequences. The study's findings and limits: Versus the roughly 640-donor mean, an Asian-associated ancestry cluster reportedly showed fewer N-insertions in a later analysis. Later analysis found that TCR beta chains associated with HLA were more clonally expanded than other, equally common chains. In a later analysis, most CMV-associated TCR beta chains appeared HLA-restricted.

The PCR used 60 Vbeta and 13 Jbeta primers. Profiling relied on immunoSEQ multiplex PCR, and the TCRdb table lists in-frame clones only, not all of them. Here the sample spans around 110,000 clones, around 75% being singletons. Germline trimming cut 3 bases from V and 0 bases from J; bases unmatched to any gene: 16. The CDR3 is 18 amino acids. Germline-derived CDR1 and CDR2 are GTSNPN and SVGIG (reference sequence). A word on this clone: Antigen: not known.

The receptor comes from a young woman in good health and CMV-seronegative. The V gene is TRBV30, the J gene TRBJ1-2; 7 nucleotides agree with TRBD1. Sample: PBMCs. The CDR3 DNA follows: TGTGCCTGGAGAGGGGGCGTTACGACAGGGTCGGCTAACTATGGCTACACCTTC. Its protein is CAWRGGVTTGSANYGYTF.